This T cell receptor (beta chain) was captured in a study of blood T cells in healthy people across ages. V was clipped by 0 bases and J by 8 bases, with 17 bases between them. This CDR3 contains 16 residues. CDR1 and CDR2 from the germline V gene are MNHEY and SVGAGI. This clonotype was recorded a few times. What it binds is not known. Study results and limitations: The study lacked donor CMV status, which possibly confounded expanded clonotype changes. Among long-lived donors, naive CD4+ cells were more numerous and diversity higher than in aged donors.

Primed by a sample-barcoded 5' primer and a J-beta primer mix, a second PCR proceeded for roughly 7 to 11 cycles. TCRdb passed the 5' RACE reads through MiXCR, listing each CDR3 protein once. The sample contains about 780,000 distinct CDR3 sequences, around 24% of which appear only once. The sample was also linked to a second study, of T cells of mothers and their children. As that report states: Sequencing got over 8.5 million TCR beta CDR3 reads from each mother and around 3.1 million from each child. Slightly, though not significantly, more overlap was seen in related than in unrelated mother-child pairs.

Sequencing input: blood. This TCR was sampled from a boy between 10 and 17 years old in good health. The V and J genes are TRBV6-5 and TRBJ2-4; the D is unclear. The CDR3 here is CASSYSNALGSHIQYF. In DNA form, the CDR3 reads TGTGCCAGCAGTTACTCGAACGCGTTGGGTAGTCACATTCAGTACTTC.